Listed below are T cell receptor beta chains from one sample, sequenced in a study of response to subunit inactivated influenza vaccine. TCRdb analysed the RT-PCR reads with MiXCR anew, one entry per CDR3 protein. The profile covers 650,000 to 800,000 distinct CDR3 sequences, with less than 20% appearing a single time and 9.5% to 13% taken by the ten largest. The source material was PBMCs from blood, sampled 4 to 6 days after vaccination. These receptors were taken from a man aged 50-59 years who received an inactivated influenza vaccine. Both conserved end residues are part of each CDR3. D genes are given only for firm matches. Clone size appears in some rows only: once, few, many, or a class for an expanded clone.

size: few
V: TRBV7-2
J: TRBJ2-2
D: TRBD2
DNA: TGTGCCAGCAGCCACTTCCTAGCGGGGGGGCGGACCGGGGAGCTGTTTTTT
CDR3: CASSHFLAGGRTGELFF

size: few
V: TRBV7-2
J: TRBJ2-3
D: TRBD2
DNA: TGTGCCAGCAGCTCCCGACTAGCGGGCAGACGCACAGATACGCAGTATTTT
CDR3: CASSSRLAGRRTDTQYF

size: few
V: TRBV27
J: TRBJ2-2
D: TRBD2
DNA: TGTGCCAGCACTATAAGCGGGAGGCAGAACACCGGGGAGCTGTTTTTT
CDR3: CASTISGRQNTGELFF

size: many
V: TRBV20-1
J: TRBJ2-7
D: .
DNA: TGCAGTGCTAGGCCTAAAGACCCGGGATCCTACGAGCAGTACTTC
CDR3: CSARPKDPGSYEQYF

size: .
V: TRBV7-8
J: TRBJ2-1
D: TRBD1
DNA: TGTGCCAGCAGCTTTCCGGACAGGGAAAATGAGCAGTTCTTC
CDR3: CASSFPDRENEQFF

size: .
V: TRBV6-5
J: TRBJ2-7
D: TRBD2
DNA: TGTGCCAGCAGTTCCAGCGGGACCCTGTATGGGGAGCAGTACTTC
CDR3: CASSSSGTLYGEQYF

size: few
V: TRBV4-1
J: TRBJ2-7
D: .
DNA: TGCGCCAGCAGCTCATACGAACGCGCCTACGAGCAGTACTTC
CDR3: CASSSYERAYEQYF

size: many
V: TRBV12-3/TRBV12-4
J: TRBJ2-3
D: .
DNA: TGTGCCAGCACGCCAGTCTTCACAGATACGCAGTATTTT
CDR3: CASTPVFTDTQYF

size: .
V: TRBV27
J: TRBJ2-7
D: .
DNA: TGTGCCAGCAGTCTCTCCCCTAACCCGAGCTCCTACGAGCAGTACTTC
CDR3: CASSLSPNPSSYEQYF

size: .
V: TRBV15
J: TRBJ2-7
D: TRBD1
DNA: TGTGCCACCAGCCTCGGACAGGCCGAGCAGTACTTC
CDR3: CATSLGQAEQYF

size: many
V: TRBV5-5
J: TRBJ2-7
D: .
DNA: TGTGCCAGCAGCAGAATCACTTACGAGCAGTACTTC
CDR3: CASSRITYEQYF

size: .
V: TRBV4-3
J: TRBJ1-2
D: TRBD1
DNA: TGCGCCAGCAGCCAAGAGCCGGGACAGTCCTATGGCTACACCTTC
CDR3: CASSQEPGQSYGYTF

size: few
V: TRBV20-1
J: TRBJ2-3
D: .
DNA: TGCAGTGCTAGAGATTGGGAGAACAGGGATGGTACAGATACGCAGTATTTT
CDR3: CSARDWENRDGTDTQYF

size: few
V: TRBV5-5
J: TRBJ1-5
D: .
DNA: TGTGCCAGCAGCTTGGACAGGGCTCTAAATCAGCCCCAGCATTTT
CDR3: CASSLDRALNQPQHF

size: many
V: TRBV12-3/TRBV12-4
J: TRBJ2-2
D: .
DNA: TGTGCCAGCAGTTTCACCGGGGAGCTGTTTTTT
CDR3: CASSFTGELFF

size: .
V: TRBV2
J: TRBJ2-2
D: TRBD1
DNA: TGTGCCAGCAGCGGGGACAGGGCCACCGGGGAGCTGTTTTTT
CDR3: CASSGDRATGELFF

size: .
V: TRBV6-5
J: TRBJ2-2
D: .
DNA: TGTGCCAGCAGTTGGGAAGGTACCAACACCGGGGAGCTGTTTTTT
CDR3: CASSWEGTNTGELFF

size: few
V: TRBV11-1
J: TRBJ2-7
D: TRBD1
DNA: TGTGCCAGCAGCTTAGCTTCTGGTCGACAGGGAACGACCTACGAGCAGTACTTC
CDR3: CASSLASGRQGTTYEQYF

size: few
V: TRBV15
J: TRBJ1-2
D: .
DNA: TGTGCCACCAGCAGAGATCAGGGAAACTATGGCTACACCTTC
CDR3: CATSRDQGNYGYTF

size: few
V: TRBV7-2
J: TRBJ2-5
D: TRBD2
DNA: TGTGCCAGCAGCAGGACTAGTTGGGAGACCCAGTACTTC
CDR3: CASSRTSWETQYF